The 24 T cell receptor beta chains reported below all come from one sample, sequenced in a study of T cell changes during pregnancy in multiple sclerosis. Some clones are missing from TCRdb's copy, which holds only in-frame ones; the method was immunoSEQ multiplex PCR. The repertoire consists of some 67,000 clones, with 91% occurring once and the leading ten covering about 2.5%. This specimen consisted of peripheral blood, obtained in the first trimester of pregnancy. These receptors came from a female donor with multiple sclerosis, enrolled in a pregnancy study.

The chain employs TRBV15 and TRBJ2-1; TRBD2 agrees at 7 bases. The length of the CDR3 is 19 residues. Germline CDR1 is LNHNV and CDR2 is YYDKDF (reference sequence). With V trimmed by 4 bases and J by 7 bases, 22 bases remained unmatched. The CDR3 protein is CATSTRGGIRLAFSNEQFF. The CDR3 DNA follows: TGTGCCACCAGCACTAGGGGAGGGATTCGTCTAGCGTTTTCTAATGAGCAGTTCTTC.

The chain recombines TRBV6-4 with TRBJ2-1, with D possibly being TRBD2 (5 bases). Germline V CDR1 and CDR2: MRHNA, SNTAGT. With 8 bases removed from V and 5 bases from J, the gap between germline ends came to 16 bases. The CDR3 length is 14 residues. The CDR3 DNA reads as TGTGCCAGCTCTACGACGGGGTTCCACAATGAGCAGTTCTTC. It yields the protein CASSTTGFHNEQFF.

This chain links TRBV10-1 with TRBJ2-7, with a weak D call TRBD2 (5 bases). Germline V CDR1 and CDR2: WNHNN, SYGVQD (reference sequence). The CDR3 extends over 14 amino acids. Deletions cut 3 bases from V and 0 bases from J, with 9 bases between. The CDR3 region has the DNA TGCGCCAGCAGTGATCAGCGGAGCTCCTACGAGCAGTACTTC. It is translated as CASSDQRSSYEQYF.

In this sample, this clone turned up a few times. The chain uses TRBV30 and TRBJ1-2; D is possibly TRBD1 (5 bases). The V gene's germline CDR1 is GTSNPN and CDR2 SVGIG (reference sequence). The CDR3 is 15 residues long. V was cut by 5 bases and J by 7 bases, with 23 bases left in between. The CDR3 bases are TGTGCCTGGGCCCAAAGCGCGGGACTCGGTAGTGGCTACACCTTC. This translates into CAWAQSAGLGSGYTF.

The genes are TRBV30 and TRBJ2-5; the D is unclear. The CDR3 has 12 residues. Trimming pared 2 bases from V and 2 bases from J, leaving 6 bases between. The germline CDR1 and CDR2 sequences are GTSNPN and SVGIG (reference sequence). CDR3 residues: CAWSSVQETQYF. The CDR3 DNA follows: TGTGCCTGGAGTTCTGTACAAGAGACCCAGTACTTC.

This clone was detected a few times. CDR3 region: CASSPIDRGSTNYGYTF. The DNA for the CDR3 is TGTGCCAGCAGTCCTATAGACAGGGGAAGTACCAACTATGGCTACACCTTC. This chain uses TRBV27 with TRBJ1-2, with 8 bases that match TRBD1. The trim removed 5 bases at V and 2 bases at J, leaving 13 bases unmatched. This CDR3 region has 17 residues. The germline V gene encodes CDR1 MNHEY and CDR2 SMNVEV (reference sequence).

The chain links TRBV5-1 to TRBJ1-3; D gene ambiguous. The CDR3 is made up of 16 amino acids. The germline CDR1 and CDR2 sequences are SGHRS and YFSETQ. Trimming stripped 0 bases from V and 0 bases from J, with 10 bases between. CDR3 in amino acids: CASSLAGGNSGNTIYF. CDR3 sequence (DNA): TGCGCCAGCAGCTTGGCTGGCGGCAACTCTGGAAACACCATATATTTT.

Comments on this clone: The identical CDR3 is also encoded by other nucleotide sequences in the sample. The chain joins TRBV5-1 to TRBJ2-3; 8 bases align to TRBD1. The CDR3 has 14 amino acids. With 2 bases clipped from V and 3 bases from J, the junction kept 2 bases outside the gene matches. Germline V gives CDR1 SGHRS, CDR2 YFSETQ. CDR3 bases: TGCGCCAGCAGCTTCCGACAGGGGACAGATACGCAGTATTTT. Residues: CASSFRQGTDTQYF.

This rearrangement joins TRBV27 to TRBJ1-2; the D gene is possibly TRBD1 (6 bases). Germline CDR1 and CDR2: MNHEY and SMNVEV (reference sequence). Deletions cut 6 bases from V and 12 bases from J, with 11 bases between. The CDR3 totals 10 residues. The CDR3 protein is CASSPGGNTF. CDR3 nucleotide sequence: TGTGCCAGCAGCCCGGGGGGCAACACCTTC.

This clone appeared a single time. The genes are TRBV5-1 and TRBJ1-4, with 7 bases fitting TRBD1. The CDR3 is 16 amino acids. V lost 4 bases to trimming and J lost 0 bases; unmatched junction nucleotides: 6. CDR1 is SGHRS and CDR2 is YFSETQ in the germline V gene. The CDR3 protein is CASSRDRGATNEKLFF. CDR3 bases: TGCGCCAGCAGCCGGGACAGAGGAGCAACTAATGAAAAACTGTTTTTT.

The chain couples TRBV5-1 to TRBJ2-1, with D maybe TRBD2 (7 bases). Germline V gene sequence: CDR1 SGHRS, CDR2 YFSETQ. Trimming stripped 0 bases from V and 7 bases from J, with 11 bases between. This CDR3 spans 14 amino acids. The DNA of the CDR3 is TGCGCCAGCAGCTTGGGGAGGGGGGGGAATGAGCAGTTCTTC. This encodes CASSLGRGGNEQFF.

The chain carries TRBV19 and TRBJ2-1; weak D call: TRBD1 (6 bases). Germline CDR1 is LNHDA and CDR2 is SQIVND (reference sequence). V was pared by 9 bases and J by 7 bases, with 19 bases between. The CDR3 totals 14 residues. The CDR3 loop is CASSRGDTWNEQFF. CDR3 bases: TGTGCCAGCTCACGAGGGGACACGTGGAATGAGCAGTTCTTC.

The chain is built from TRBV28 and TRBJ1-1, with a possible D match to TRBD1 (5 bases). Germline CDR1 reads MDHEN; CDR2 reads SYDVKM. The CDR3 loop spans 13 amino acids. The V end lost 3 bases, the J end lost 1 base, and 6 bases lay between the germline ends. The CDR3 here is CASSLGGNTEAFF. The CDR3 DNA reads TGTGCCAGCAGTTTGGGGGGGAACACTGAAGCTTTCTTT.

The chain links TRBV28 to TRBJ2-2, with a possible D match to TRBD1 (6 bases). Germline CDR1 is MDHEN and CDR2 is SYDVKM. CDR3 length: 17 amino acids. The V gene lost 0 bases and the J gene lost 4 bases, with 15 bases spanning the gap. This CDR3 is CASSLWTPSGATGELFF. The DNA for the CDR3 is TGTGCCAGCAGTTTATGGACTCCCTCAGGGGCCACCGGGGAGCTGTTTTTT.

The chain has TRBV2 and TRBJ1-2, with a possible D match to TRBD1 (5 bases). The CDR3 has 14 amino acids. Per germline, CDR1 SNHLY and CDR2 FYNNEI. V lost 2 bases, J lost 8 bases, and 15 bases lay in between. The CDR3 nucleotides are TGTGCCAGCAGTGAATTCGCGGACACCTACGGCTACACCTTC. Translated: CASSEFADTYGYTF.

Here the CDR3 reads CASSPTIPFGEQYF. The CDR3 DNA is TGTGCCAGCAGCCCCACTATTCCTTTCGGCGAGCAGTACTTC. The chain has TRBV4-2 and TRBJ2-7; D is uncertain. The CDR3 extends over 14 amino acids. CDR1 and CDR2 (germline): LGHNA, YNFKEQ. The ends were cut back, 4 bases at V and 6 bases at J, with 16 bases in the middle.

There are a few counts of this clone. CDR3 bases: TGCGCCAGCAGCCAAGTCAGTATGGTGAGGGGAGGAGACACTGAAGCTTTCTTT. Translation gives CASSQVSMVRGGDTEAFF. The rearrangement links TRBV4-1 to TRBJ1-1; tentative D call: TRBD1 (5 bases). This CDR3 region has 18 residues. The germline gives CDR1 MGHRA, CDR2 YSYEKL. V was shortened by 1 base and J by 3 bases, with 21 bases between the two germline ends.

This clone was picked up one time. The chain is built from TRBV30 and TRBJ1-2; tentatively, D is TRBD1 (5 bases). Trimming shortened V by 7 bases and J by 1 base, and 10 bases separated the two germline ends. In germline, CDR1 is GTSNPN, CDR2 SVGIG (reference sequence). This CDR3 contains 12 residues. The CDR3 nucleotides read TGTGCCTTATCGGGGGTTAACTATGGCTACACCTTC. The encoded protein is CALSGVNYGYTF.

The chain combines TRBV28 with TRBJ2-3, with a tentative D call TRBD2 (5 bases). Germline V lookup: CDR1 MDHEN, CDR2 SYDVKM. The V end was cut by 3 bases, the J end by 6 bases, with 7 bases between. The CDR3 has 12 residues. In DNA form, the CDR3 reads TGTGCCAGCAGTTTCGGGGAGGATACGCAGTATTTT. Protein sequence: CASSFGEDTQYF.

This rearrangement joins TRBV19 to TRBJ1-2; D perhaps matches TRBD1 (5 bases). Germline V CDR1 and CDR2: LNHDA, SQIVND (reference sequence). The CDR3 has 13 amino acids. V dropped 7 bases and J dropped 4 bases, with 13 bases sitting between them. CDR3 bases: TGTGCCAGTACCCGGGGGATCTTCTATGGCTACACCTTC. Its protein is CASTRGIFYGYTF. The full variable domain, completed using reference TRBV19 and TRBJ1-2, is DGGITQSPKYLFRKEGQNVTLSCEQNLNHDAMYWYRQDPGQGLRLIYYSQIVNDFQKGDIAEGYSVSREKKESFPLTVTSAQKNPTAFYLCASTRGIFYGYTFGSGTRLTVV.

The chain recombines TRBV28 with TRBJ2-7; D is unresolved. The CDR3 is 12 amino acids. V shed 5 bases and J shed 4 bases, with 9 bases lying between them. CDR1 MDHEN and CDR2 SYDVKM come from the germline V gene. The CDR3 region has the DNA TGTGCCAGCAGTCCCCGAGGATACGAGCAGTACTTC. Its protein product is CASSPRGYEQYF.

The CDR3 protein is CASSPRQPKSTDTQYF. CDR3 nucleotides: TGTGCCAGCAGCCCCCGACAGCCAAAGAGCACAGATACGCAGTATTTT. The chain has TRBV7-2 and TRBJ2-3, with TRBD1 as a possible D gene (5 bases). Germline assignment: CDR1 SGHTA and CDR2 FQGNSA. Trimming removed 5 bases at V and 0 bases at J, with 15 bases between. The CDR3 contains 16 residues.

The CDR3 nucleotides are TGTGCCAGCAGTCCCCGTGGAGCCTTCAACTATGGCTACACCTTC. It specifies CASSPRGAFNYGYTF. This chain links TRBV27 with TRBJ1-2; D gene unclear. V gave up 5 bases and J gave up 2 bases, with 15 bases separating them. The CDR3 runs 15 residues. The V gene's germline CDR1 is MNHEY and CDR2 SMNVEV (reference sequence).

The chain has TRBV5-1 and TRBJ1-2, with D tentatively TRBD1 (5 bases). CDR1 SGHRS and CDR2 YFSETQ come from the germline V gene. This CDR3 is built from 14 residues. The V and J ends lost 0 bases and 4 bases respectively, with 10 bases between them. The CDR3 nucleotides are TGCGCCAGCAGCTTGGAAGGGGCACGCTATGGCTACACCTTC. This encodes CASSLEGARYGYTF.